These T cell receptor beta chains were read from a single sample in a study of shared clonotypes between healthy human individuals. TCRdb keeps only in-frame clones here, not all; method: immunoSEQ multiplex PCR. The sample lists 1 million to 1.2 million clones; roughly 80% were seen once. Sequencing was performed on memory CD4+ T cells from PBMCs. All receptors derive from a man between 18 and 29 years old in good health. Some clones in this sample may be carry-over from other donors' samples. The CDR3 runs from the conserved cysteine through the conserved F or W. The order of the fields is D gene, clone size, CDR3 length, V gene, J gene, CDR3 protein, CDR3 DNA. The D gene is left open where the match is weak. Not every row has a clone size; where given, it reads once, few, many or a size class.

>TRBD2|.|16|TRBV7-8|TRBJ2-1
CASRQRTSGSWREQFF
TGTGCCAGCAGACAAAGGACTAGCGGGAGTTGGCGTGAGCAGTTCTTC
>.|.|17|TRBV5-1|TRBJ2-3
CASSFGRQGLSTDTQYF
TGCGCCAGCAGCTTTGGGAGACAGGGACTCAGCACAGATACGCAGTATTTT
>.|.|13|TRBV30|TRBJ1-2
CAWSVDLNYGYTF
TGTGCCTGGAGTGTGGACCTTAACTATGGCTACACCTTC
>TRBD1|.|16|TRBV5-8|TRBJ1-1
CASSLARWTGRTEAFF
TGTGCCAGCAGCTTGGCCAGGTGGACAGGGCGGACTGAAGCTTTCTTT
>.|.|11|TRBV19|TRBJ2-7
CASSNSHEQYF
TGTGCCAGTAGTAACTCGCACGAGCAGTACTTC
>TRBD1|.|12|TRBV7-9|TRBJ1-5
CASSYSGGPQHF
TGTGCCAGCAGCTACTCAGGGGGGCCCCAGCATTTT
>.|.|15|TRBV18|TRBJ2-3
CASSPSFRGTDTQYF
TGTGCCAGCTCACCATCGTTTCGGGGGACAGATACGCAGTATTTT
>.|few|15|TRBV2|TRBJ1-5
CASSESGIRNQPQHF
TGTGCCAGCAGTGAGTCAGGGATTCGGAATCAGCCCCAGCATTTT
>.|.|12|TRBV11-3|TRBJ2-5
CASSLGGGTQYF
TGTGCCAGCAGCTTAGGAGGGGGGACCCAGTACTTC
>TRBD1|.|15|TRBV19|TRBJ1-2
CASSIDPGQGMSYTF
TGTGCCAGTAGTATAGATCCCGGACAGGGGATGAGCTACACCTTC
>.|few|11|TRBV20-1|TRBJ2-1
CSARAYNEQFF
TGCAGTGCTCGTGCCTACAATGAGCAGTTCTTC
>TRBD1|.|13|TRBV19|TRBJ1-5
CASSLDRDQPQHF
TGTGCCAGTAGCCTGGACAGGGATCAGCCCCAGCATTTT
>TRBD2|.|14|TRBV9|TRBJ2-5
CASSVGEGSLTQYF
TGTGCCAGCAGCGTAGGGGAGGGTAGCTTGACCCAGTACTTC
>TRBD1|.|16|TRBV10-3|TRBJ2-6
CAISAQGAAGANVLTF
TGTGCCATCAGTGCACAGGGGGCCGCTGGGGCCAACGTCCTGACTTTC
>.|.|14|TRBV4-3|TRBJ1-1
CASSQVGRGTEAFF
TGCGCCAGCAGCCAAGTAGGGCGAGGAACTGAAGCTTTCTTT
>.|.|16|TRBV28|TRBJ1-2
CASSSYHTGNGYGYTF
TGTGCCAGCAGTTCCTATCACACAGGGAATGGCTATGGCTACACCTTC